This TCR beta chain was recovered during a study of T-cell reconstitution after alpha-beta-depleted transplantation in children. The TCRbeta library was prepared with unique molecular identifiers. Using its own MiXCR run on the PCR reads, TCRdb lists one record per CDR3 protein. The data show about 500,000 distinct CDR3 sequences, roughly 33% seen once. The input for sequencing was PBMCs from the stem cell graft donor, taken from the stem cell graft. The source of this sequence is a human donor who donated a stem cell graft to a child with aplastic anemia.

In DNA, the CDR3 is TGCAGTGCTAGAGAAGGGACTAGCGCTGGGAAAGAGACCCAGTACTTC. It yields the protein CSAREGTSAGKETQYF. The V call is TRBV20-1, the J call TRBJ2-5; 10 bases are shared with TRBD2. CDR1 is DFQATT and CDR2 is SNEGSKA in the germline V gene (reference sequence). The CDR3 covers 16 residues. J lost 3 bases, V lost 0 bases, and 7 bases had no gene match.